This paragraph reports one T cell receptor beta chain. Its target is unknown. The entry originates in a study of cytomegalovirus exposure and HLA in healthy donors. The CDR3 contains 15 residues. After removal of 0 bases from V and 4 bases from J, the junction contained 6 bases not matched to a gene. The V gene's germline CDR1 is SGHKS and CDR2 YYEKEE (reference sequence). 60 Vbeta and 13 Jbeta primers were used in PCR. Assay used: immunoSEQ multiplex PCR; TCRdb lists only in-frame clones, some missing. Here the sample spans some 170,000 clones, 70% to 85% being singletons. The study's findings and limits: Later analysis placed DRB1 highest and HLA-C lowest in TCR association rates, which differed by HLA locus. A further, later analysis showed that HLA-associated TCR beta chains (compared with equally common others) were more clonally expanded. When analyzed later, a missense DCLRE1C variant was found to be linked to TCR beta V- and J-gene trimming.

The rearrangement links TRBV5-5 to TRBJ1-2, with TRBD1 matching over 7 bases. Sequenced: PBMCs. The receptor was derived from a woman in her sixties in good health and CMV-seropositive. The CDR3 DNA follows: TGTGCCAGCAGCTTGGATGGAGGGGGCGGCTATGGCTACACCTTC. Translated: CASSLDGGGGYGYTF.